Below, 21 T cell receptor beta chains from the same sample are listed, as sequenced in a study of blood T cell repertoires in COVID-19. Clones were sequenced by immunoSEQ multiplex PCR, and TCRdb holds only the in-frame ones, with some missing. The sample yields 95,000 or so clones, 75% to 90% seen once. Source material: peripheral blood. The receptor source for this set is a woman aged 70-85 years with acute or convalescent COVID-19.

This chain links TRBV4-1 with TRBJ2-3; TRBD2 aligns across 10 bases. From germline, CDR1 is MGHRA and CDR2 YSYEKL. J was trimmed by 2 bases and V by 0 bases; bases with no gene match: 14. This CDR3 contains 20 residues. CDR3 sequence (DNA): TGCGCCAGCAGCCAAGAGTCAGGGCTAGCGGGAGTGGGGAACACAGATACGCAGTATTTT. Translating it yields CASSQESGLAGVGNTDTQYF.

This sequence joins TRBV28 and TRBJ2-3, with 12 bases that match TRBD2. Trimming removed 5 bases from V and 2 bases from J; junction bases left unmatched: 5. The germline CDR1 and CDR2 sequences are MDHEN and SYDVKM. The CDR3 has 16 residues. The CDR3 bases are TGTGCCAGCAGTCTAGGACTAGCGGGGCTCACAGATACGCAGTATTTT. Its protein is CASSLGLAGLTDTQYF.

The gene calls are TRBV10-3 and TRBJ2-3, with 11 bases matching TRBD1. This CDR3 region has 17 residues. Germline V CDR1 and CDR2: ENHRY, SYGVKD. After removal of 0 bases from V and 4 bases from J, the junction contained 6 bases not matched to a gene. CDR3 loop: CAISESGPGQGADTQYF. CDR3 in DNA: TGTGCCATCAGTGAGTCGGGCCCGGGACAGGGGGCAGATACGCAGTATTTT.

This clone was seen once. This chain links TRBV25-1 with TRBJ1-2; TRBD1 matches 10 bases. CDR1 MGHDK and CDR2 SYGVNS come from the germline V gene. The length of the CDR3 is 14 residues. V lost 4 bases, J lost 4 bases, and 3 bases stayed unmatched. CDR3 residues: CASSGWDRGYGYTF. The CDR3, as DNA: TGTGCCAGCAGTGGTTGGGACAGGGGCTATGGCTACACCTTC.

This chain uses TRBV6-4 with TRBJ2-1; 10 bases are a match to TRBD2. Trimming took 6 bases from V and 3 from J; bases not matched to a gene: 14. The CDR3 has 18 residues. The germline gives CDR1 MRHNA, CDR2 SNTAGT. CDR3 loop: CASSELRKGLANYNEQFF. The CDR3 DNA is TGTGCCAGCAGCGAACTAAGAAAGGGACTAGCGAACTACAATGAGCAGTTCTTC.

As for this clone: The junction departs from germline at one end; a sequencing error may be responsible. The V gene is TRBV5-4, the J gene TRBJ2-1; 10 bases fit TRBD2. This CDR3 region has 15 residues. Per germline, CDR1 SGHNT and CDR2 YYREEE (reference sequence). Here the CDR3 DNA reads TGTGCCAGCAGCTGGTCTAGCGGGAGCTACAGTGAGCAGTTCTTC. This translates into CASSWSSGSYSEQFF.

The chain recombines TRBV9 with TRBJ2-5; possible D gene TRBD2, 6 bases. Germline values: CDR1 SGDLS, CDR2 YYNGEE. The CDR3 has 16 amino acids. The V end lost 0 bases, the J end lost 5 bases, and 17 bases lay between the germline ends. The CDR3 here is CASSVGAGNYRETQYF. The CDR3 nucleotides read TGTGCCAGCAGCGTAGGGGCGGGAAACTACCGGGAGACCCAGTACTTC.

The chain recombines TRBV6-5 with TRBJ2-7; 7 bases match TRBD2. Germline CDR1 is MNHEY and CDR2 is SVGAGI. V dropped 5 bases and J dropped 1; count of bases not matched to a gene: 5. The CDR3 loop spans 14 amino acids. As DNA, the CDR3 is TGTGCCAGCAGTAGGACGGGGGGTTCCTACGAGCAGTACTTC. Translating gives CASSRTGGSYEQYF.

The V call is TRBV28, the J call TRBJ1-2, with D possibly being TRBD1 (6 bases). The ends were cut back, 5 bases at V and 4 bases at J, with 14 bases in the middle. Per germline, CDR1 MDHEN and CDR2 SYDVKM. The CDR3 has 14 residues. The CDR3 DNA reads as TGTGCCAGCAGTCCCGACCGGGGGGCCTATGGCTACACCTTC. Amino acids: CASSPDRGAYGYTF.

V gene TRBV19 combines with J gene TRBJ2-5, with D maybe TRBD2 (6 bases). V lost 1 base, J lost 2 bases, and 8 bases lay in between. The CDR3 runs to 14 residues. CDR1 and CDR2 from the germline V gene are LNHDA and SQIVND (reference sequence). CDR3 amino acids: CASSIGGVQETQYF. The CDR3 region has the DNA TGTGCCAGTAGTATAGGGGGGGTACAAGAGACCCAGTACTTC.

This chain uses TRBV28 with TRBJ1-2; D is perhaps TRBD1 (6 bases). CDR1 is MDHEN and CDR2 is SYDVKM in the germline V gene. Trimming took 1 base from V and 4 from J, leaving 10 bases between them. The CDR3 runs 14 residues. CDR3 in amino acids: CASSLSRTVYGYTF. In DNA form, the CDR3 reads TGTGCCAGCAGTTTATCTAGGACAGTCTATGGCTACACCTTC.

The chain has TRBV7-9 and TRBJ2-3, with 9 bases identical to TRBD2. The germline CDR1 and CDR2 sequences are SEHNR and FQNEAQ (reference sequence). V was clipped by 1 base and J by 1 base; unmatched bases: 3. The CDR3 totals 16 residues. The CDR3 loop reads CASSLVGGRGTDTQYF. CDR3 in DNA: TGTGCCAGCAGCTTAGTAGGCGGGAGGGGCACAGATACGCAGTATTTT. The whole variable domain, remainder taken from reference TRBV7-9 and TRBJ2-3, is DTGVSQNPRHKITKRGQNVTFRCDPISEHNRLYWYRQTLGQGPEFLTYFQNEAQLEKSRLLSDRFSAERPKGSFSTLEIQRTEQGDSAMYLCASSLVGGRGTDTQYFGPGTRLTVL.

This chain connects TRBV24-1 to TRBJ2-3; the D gene is possibly TRBD2 (6 bases). The germline V gene has CDR1 KGHDR and CDR2 SFDVKD. V gave up 3 bases and J gave up 2 bases, with 14 bases separating them. This CDR3 spans 16 amino acids. The DNA for the CDR3 is TGTGCCACCAGTGATGCCATAGCGGACTACACAGATACGCAGTATTTT. Its translation: CATSDAIADYTDTQYF.

This clone showed up just a few times. The chain uses TRBV18 and TRBJ1-2, with TRBD1 matching 9 bases. The CDR3 sequence is 13 residues long. The J segment lost 7 bases and the V segment lost 3 bases, leaving 3 bases of the junction unmatched. The germline gives CDR1 KGHSH, CDR2 LQKENI. The CDR3 loop reads CASSPGQGGGYTF. The CDR3 DNA reads TGTGCCAGCTCACCGGGACAGGGTGGTGGCTACACCTTC.

The gene calls are TRBV12-5 and TRBJ2-3, with D possibly TRBD1 on 6 matching bases. Germline CDR1 LGHNT, CDR2 FRNRAP. V was trimmed by 5 bases and J by 2 bases, leaving 11 bases between them. CDR3 length: 14 amino acids. CDR3 loop: CASGADRHTDTQYF. DNA of the CDR3: TGTGCTAGTGGTGCTGACAGGCACACAGATACGCAGTATTTT. Together with reference TRBV12-5 and TRBJ2-3, the CDR3 gives the full variable domain: DARVTQTPRHKVTEMGQEVTMRCQPILGHNTVFWYRQTMMQGLELLAYFRNRAPLDDSGMPKDRFSAEMPDATLATLKIQPSEPRDSAVYFCASGADRHTDTQYFGPGTRLTVL.

The V call is TRBV6-1, the J call TRBJ1-6, with D possibly TRBD1 on 5 matching bases. The CDR3 is made up of 13 amino acids. Trimming took 1 base from V and 10 from J, leaving 8 bases between them. Germline assignment: CDR1 MNHNS and CDR2 SASEGT. The CDR3 DNA reads TGTGCCAGCAGTGAAGACAGGAACTCACCCCTCCACTTT. Amino acid sequence: CASSEDRNSPLHF.

The chain uses TRBV18 and TRBJ1-5; 8 nucleotides align to TRBD1. The V and J ends lost 3 bases and 5 bases, in that order; junction bases with no gene match: 3. CDR3 size: 14 residues. The germline V gene encodes CDR1 KGHSH and CDR2 LQKENI. CDR3 DNA: TGTGCCAGCTCACCTGGACAGGGAGATCAGCCCCAGCATTTT. This translates into CASSPGQGDQPQHF. Complete variable domain (other parts from reference TRBV18 and TRBJ1-5): NAGVMQNPRHLVRRRGQEARLRCSPMKGHSHVYWYRQLPEEGLKFMVYLQKENIIDESGMPKERFSAEFPKEGPSILRIQQVVRGDSAAYFCASSPGQGDQPQHFGDGTRLSIL.

The chain uses TRBV13 and TRBJ2-2; 7 positions match TRBD1. CDR3 length: 14 amino acids. With V trimmed by 5 bases and J by 5 bases, 5 bases remained unmatched. Germline-derived CDR1 and CDR2 are PRHDT and FYEKMQ (reference sequence). For the CDR3, the DNA is TGTGCCAGCAGCCACGACAGGGATACCGGGGAGCTGTTTTTT. It translates to CASSHDRDTGELFF.

The V and J genes are TRBV5-1 and TRBJ1-3; 8 nucleotides line up with TRBD1. Germline CDR1 and CDR2: SGHRS and YFSETQ. This CDR3 comprises 17 residues. Trimming cost V 0 bases and J 4 bases; bases outside gene matches: 9. The CDR3 sequence: CASSLAVVQGAGNTIYF. CDR3 coding DNA: TGCGCCAGCAGCTTGGCCGTTGTCCAGGGGGCAGGAAACACCATATATTTT.

Regarding this clone: Other DNA sequences within the sample encode an identical CDR3. This chain joins TRBV28 and TRBJ1-5; a weak D match, TRBD1 (6 bases). Trimming took off 3 bases at V and 1 base at J, with 10 bases between the two ends. This CDR3 is built from 15 residues. Germline CDR1 reads MDHEN; CDR2 reads SYDVKM. The CDR3 DNA is TGTGCCAGCAGTTTCCCAGGGGCGAGCAATCAGCCCCAGCATTTT. Its protein product is CASSFPGASNQPQHF.

This clone was seen just once. The rearrangement joins TRBV5-1 to TRBJ1-2; TRBD1 matches at 10 bases. CDR1 is SGHRS, CDR2 YFSETQ, per germline. Trimming at V came to 4 bases and at J to 4 bases, leaving 16 bases not matched to a gene. This CDR3 contains 18 residues. As DNA, the CDR3 is TGCGCCAGCAGCGGGACAGGGGACCTTAGAACCACACCCTATGGCTACACCTTC. This sequence encodes CASSGTGDLRTTPYGYTF.